The next 32 T cell receptor beta chains were all read from a single sample in a study of metastatic and nonmetastatic thyroid tumors. Treatment of any kind had been given to no patient before thyroid surgery. MiXCR re-clonotyped the PCR reads for TCRdb. Of around 20,000 clones detected, about a quarter appear once; the ten largest clones hold about 10%. The sequencing sample was made of tumor tissue. These receptors all stem from a female donor with papillary thyroid cancer or a benign thyroid nodule (not recorded which). Some clones in this sample may be carry-over from other donors' samples.

The CDR3 reads CAIRRPLNTVGLFF. The CDR3 region has the DNA TGTGCCATCCGACGCCCCTTAAACACCGTGGGGCTGTTTTTT. The J gene is TRBJ2-2, the V gene TRBV28; no firm D call. CDR3 length equals 14 residues. Germline CDR1 and CDR2: MDHEN and SYDVKM. Trimming pared 10 bases from V and 13 bases from J, leaving 25 bases between.

This clone was found a few times. A much larger clone is a single base away; this may be a read error. This rearrangement joins TRBV6-1 to TRBJ1-4; weak D call: TRBD1 (6 bases). Germline CDR1 reads MNHNS; CDR2 reads SASEGT. V was shortened by 6 bases and J by 3 bases, with 17 bases between the two germline ends. This CDR3 has 16 residues. CDR3 in amino acids: CASSPLGGLSNEKLFF. DNA for the CDR3: TGTGCCAGCAGCCCTCTGGGGGGCCTCTCTAATGAAAAACTGTTTTTT.

This clone has at least ten counts. The chain uses TRBV2 and TRBJ1-5, with D unresolved. The CDR3 is 12 amino acids. Germline CDR1 is SNHLY and CDR2 is FYNNEI. V lost 5 bases to trimming and J lost 4 bases, with 6 bases between them. CDR3 in DNA: TGTGCCAGCAGTTTAGGAAATCAGCCCCAGCATTTT. It yields the protein CASSLGNQPQHF.

This chain links TRBV6-1 with TRBJ2-7; D is possibly TRBD1 or TRBD2 (7 bases each). This CDR3 has 16 amino acids. Germline lookup yields CDR1 MNHNS and CDR2 SASEGT. With 3 bases removed from V and 7 bases from J, the gap between germline ends came to 22 bases. The CDR3 spells CASSDGGSALQGEQYF. The CDR3, as DNA: TGTGCCAGCAGTGATGGCGGGAGTGCCCTACAGGGGGAGCAGTACTTC.

This clone was observed at least ten times. The chain is built from TRBV30 and TRBJ1-2; TRBD1 matches at 8 bases. The CDR3 contains 12 residues. Germline V gives CDR1 GTSNPN, CDR2 SVGIG (reference sequence). The trim removed 7 bases at V and 1 base at J, leaving 2 bases unmatched. DNA of the CDR3: TGTGCCTCCACAGGGGGTAACTATGGCTACACCTTC. This translates into CASTGGNYGYTF.

This clone was detected only once. The gene calls are TRBV7-2 and TRBJ1-6, with 7 bases lining up with TRBD1. Trimming cost V 1 base and J 7 bases; bases outside gene matches: 4. CDR3 length equals 15 residues. Germline V gives CDR1 SGHTA, CDR2 FQGNSA. CDR3 region: CASSLEVTGNSPLHF. CDR3 nucleotide sequence: TGTGCCAGCAGCTTAGAGGTGACAGGGAATTCACCCCTCCACTTT.

V is TRBV2 and J is TRBJ1-2; no definite D call. This CDR3 is built from 13 residues. CDR1 SNHLY and CDR2 FYNNEI come from the germline V gene. With 3 bases removed from V and 4 bases from J, the gap between germline ends came to 9 bases. CDR3 sequence reads: CASSDHVSYGYTF. CDR3 sequence (DNA): TGTGCCAGCAGTGATCATGTAAGCTATGGCTACACCTTC.

This clone was counted many times. This sample also contains other DNA sequences that code for the same CDR3. This chain links TRBV9 with TRBJ2-1, with a possible D match to TRBD1 (5 bases). This CDR3 comprises 15 residues. Looked up from germline, CDR1 is SGDLS and CDR2 is YYNGEE. Trimming stripped 1 base from V and 2 bases from J, with 10 bases between. CDR3 sequence (DNA): TGTGCCAGCAGCGTATCAGGGATTGCCTACAATGAGCAGTTCTTC. It is translated as CASSVSGIAYNEQFF.

This clone was observed a few times. The V call is TRBV15, the J call TRBJ2-7, with 12 positions matching TRBD2. The germline V gene encodes CDR1 LNHNV and CDR2 YYDKDF (reference sequence). The CDR3 runs to 15 residues. V trimming: 0 bases; J trimming: 7 bases; junction bases outside the gene matches: 4. In DNA, the CDR3 is TGTGCCACCAGCAGAGATAGGGGGACTAGCGGGGAGCAGTACTTC. It yields the protein CATSRDRGTSGEQYF.

The chain uses TRBV6-5 and TRBJ2-7; D gene ambiguous. This CDR3 region has 13 residues. Trimming removed 2 bases from V and 6 bases from J, with 11 bases in between. Per germline, CDR1 MNHEY and CDR2 SVGAGI. CDR3 nucleotides: TGTGCCAGCAGTTACACCCGGTTTGTCGAGCAGTACTTC. Residues: CASSYTRFVEQYF.

This clone has a handful of counts. One end of the junction is discordant with germline, which a read error may explain. The chain links TRBV25-1 to TRBJ1-4; a weak D match, TRBD1 (5 bases). Germline-derived CDR1 and CDR2 are MGHDK and SYGVNS. The CDR3 totals 16 residues. CDR3 protein: CSSSEGVLDITEKLFF. The CDR3 bases are TGTTCCAGCAGTGAAGGGGTCCTGGACATTACAGAAAAACTGTTTTTT.

The chain employs TRBV2 and TRBJ1-3; the D is unclear. Trimming shortened V by 9 bases and J by 4 bases, and 16 bases separated the two germline ends. CDR1 and CDR2 from the germline V gene are SNHLY and FYNNEI. This CDR3 has 14 amino acids. The CDR3 DNA reads as TGTGCCAGAAATAAGGGAGATAGCGGAAACACCATATATTTT. Translated: CARNKGDSGNTIYF.

The chain has TRBV7-3 and TRBJ2-2, with D perhaps assigned TRBD1 or TRBD2 (5 bases each). The CDR3 consists of 17 residues. Germline CDR1 reads SGHTA; CDR2 reads FQGTGA. The V end lost 2 bases, the J end lost 2 bases, and 15 bases lay between the germline ends. The CDR3: CASSLDYGTDNTGELFF. DNA of the CDR3: TGTGCCAGCAGCTTAGACTACGGGACCGATAACACCGGGGAGCTGTTTTTT.

This clone was seen many times. This chain joins TRBV9 and TRBJ2-1; D possibly corresponds to TRBD2 (5 bases). Germline CDR1 SGDLS, CDR2 YYNGEE. The CDR3 consists of 15 residues. V lost 2 bases, J lost 5 bases, and 14 bases lay in between. In DNA, the CDR3 is TGTGCCAGCAGCGTCGGGGTAGCCTCTAACAATGAGCAGTTCTTC. Translated: CASSVGVASNNEQFF.

The chain has TRBV28 and TRBJ1-1; no clear D. The V gene lost 8 bases and the J gene lost 9 bases, with 13 bases spanning the gap. Germline loops: CDR1 MDHEN, CDR2 SYDVKM. The CDR3 totals 11 residues. CDR3 bases: TGTGCCAGCGGAATGCTGGGGAAAGCTTTCTTT. Protein product: CASGMLGKAFF.

This chain connects TRBV3-1 to TRBJ1-2; weak D call: TRBD1 (5 bases). CDR1 and CDR2 from the germline V gene are LGHDT and YNNKEL (reference sequence). This CDR3 has 14 amino acids. V dropped 4 bases and J dropped 5 bases, with 14 bases sitting between them. CDR3 residues: CASSPNRGGYGYTF. Written as DNA, the CDR3 is TGTGCCAGCAGCCCGAATAGGGGAGGGTATGGCTACACCTTC.

V gene TRBV30 combines with J gene TRBJ1-2, with a possible D match to TRBD1 (6 bases). The CDR3 loop spans 11 amino acids. Per the germline V gene, CDR1 is GTSNPN and CDR2 is SVGIG (reference sequence). Trimming took off 3 bases at V and 8 bases at J, with 10 bases between the two ends. CDR3 sequence (DNA): TGTGCCTGGAGACGGACAGAGGGCTACACCTTC. Its translation is CAWRRTEGYTF.

At least ten counts were recorded for this clone. The rearrangement joins TRBV28 to TRBJ2-1; TRBD1 is a possible D gene (8 bases). The CDR3 consists of 12 residues. Looked up from germline, CDR1 is MDHEN and CDR2 is SYDVKM. Trimming took 1 base from V and 14 from J, leaving 12 bases between them. The CDR3 DNA reads as TGTGCCAGCAGTTTATTACAGGGGGGGGAGTTCTTC. It encodes CASSLLQGGEFF.

The table lists this clone with a few counts. This chain uses TRBV9 with TRBJ2-3; D assignment may be TRBD1 or TRBD2 (6 bases each). V gave up 4 bases and J gave up 2 bases, with 14 bases separating them. This CDR3 is built from 15 residues. From germline, CDR1 is SGDLS and CDR2 YYNGEE. The CDR3: CASSPRDTYTDTQYF. Here the CDR3 DNA reads TGTGCCAGCAGCCCGCGGGACACCTACACAGATACGCAGTATTTT.

This clone has just a few counts. V is TRBV6-5 and J is TRBJ1-6; maybe TRBD1 (6 bases). CDR3 length: 15 residues. CDR1 is MNHEY and CDR2 is SVGAGI in the germline V gene. V lost 2 bases and J 10 bases, leaving 15 bases between the germline ends. As DNA, the CDR3 is TGTGCCAGCAGTTACGAGGCGGGGGCGTCCTCACCCCTCCACTTT. Translation: CASSYEAGASSPLHF.

The rearrangement uses TRBV20-1 and TRBJ2-7, with 11 positions matching TRBD2. The junction had 4 bases not matched to a gene; V was cut back by 0 bases and J by 3 bases. The CDR3 covers 15 residues. Germline loops: CDR1 DFQATT, CDR2 SNEGSKA (reference sequence). The CDR3 DNA sequence: TGCAGTGCTAGAGATCGGGGACTAGCGGTCTACGAGCAGTACTTC. Translation: CSARDRGLAVYEQYF.

The rearrangement uses TRBV20-1 and TRBJ1-6; no definite D call. The CDR3 extends over 15 amino acids. CDR1 is DFQATT and CDR2 is SNEGSKA in the germline V gene (reference sequence). V dropped 3 bases and J dropped 9 bases, with 18 bases sitting between them. The CDR3 DNA sequence: TGCAGTGCTAGGCTTCAGGCAGGCAGAGTTTCACCCCTCCACTTT. Translating gives CSARLQAGRVSPLHF.

This clone rates as medium-sized. This chain links TRBV28 with TRBJ2-7, with TRBD2 matching 7 bases. CDR3 length equals 13 residues. J lost 2 bases, V lost 9 bases, and 7 bases had no gene match. Germline V gene lookup returns CDR1 MDHEN and CDR2 SYDVKM. The CDR3 is CARFERDPYEQYF. CDR3 coding DNA: TGTGCCAGATTCGAGCGGGATCCCTACGAGCAGTACTTC.

This clone has a count of ten or more. V and J are TRBV19 and TRBJ2-1; no clear D. The V gene lost 3 bases and the J gene lost 3 bases, with 6 bases spanning the gap. CDR1 is LNHDA and CDR2 is SQIVND in the germline V gene (reference sequence). The CDR3 is 13 residues long. CDR3 in DNA: TGTGCCAGTAGTATGGGTAACTACAATGAGCAGTTCTTC. Protein: CASSMGNYNEQFF. The full variable domain, with the rest looked up from reference TRBV19 and TRBJ2-1, is DGGITQSPKYLFRKEGQNVTLSCEQNLNHDAMYWYRQDPGQGLRLIYYSQIVNDFQKGDIAEGYSVSREKKESFPLTVTSAQKNPTAFYLCASSMGNYNEQFFGPGTRLTVL.

The rearrangement links TRBV11-3 to TRBJ2-5, with a weak D call TRBD2 (5 bases). The V end was cut by 4 bases, the J end by 1 base, with 7 bases between. Germline V gene sequence: CDR1 SGHNT, CDR2 YENEEA. The length of the CDR3 is 13 residues. The CDR3 bases are TGTGCCAGCAGCTCCGAGGGCCAAGAGACCCAGTACTTC. Residues: CASSSEGQETQYF.

This chain uses TRBV11-2 with TRBJ1-4; TRBD1 is a possible D gene (5 bases). The CDR3 is made up of 15 amino acids. CDR1 is SGHAT, CDR2 FQNNGV, per germline. Trimming removed 0 bases at V and 11 bases at J, with 16 bases between. CDR3: CASSLDGTPWMKLFF. CDR3 sequence (DNA): TGTGCCAGCAGCTTAGACGGGACCCCGTGGATGAAACTGTTTTTT.

This clone ranks as medium-sized. This rearrangement joins TRBV30 to TRBJ1-2; TRBD1 matches 8 bases. The V segment lost 2 bases and the J segment 0 bases; nucleotides outside the gene matches: 5. The germline gives CDR1 GTSNPN, CDR2 SVGIG (reference sequence). The CDR3 has 15 amino acids. CDR3 in amino acids: CAWSKRTGSNYGYTF. Written as DNA, the CDR3 is TGTGCCTGGAGTAAGAGGACAGGGTCTAACTATGGCTACACCTTC. Full variable domain (missing parts from reference TRBV30 and TRBJ1-2): SQTIHQWPATLVQPVGSPLSLECTVEGTSNPNLYWYRQAAGRGLQLLFYSVGIGQISSEVPQNLSASRPQDRQFILSSKKLLLSDSGFYLCAWSKRTGSNYGYTFGSGTRLTVV.

This chain connects TRBV20-1 to TRBJ2-2; TRBD2 matches 11 bases. CDR1 is DFQATT, CDR2 SNEGSKA, per germline (reference sequence). This CDR3 contains 16 residues. The V and J ends lost 6 bases and 5 bases, in that order; junction bases with no gene match: 11. CDR3 in DNA: TGCAGTGCGAGGGGACTAGCGGTGGGGGTAACCGGGGAGCTGTTTTTT. This codes for CSARGLAVGVTGELFF.

This clone was recorded a few times. This chain uses TRBV19 with TRBJ2-1; 10 bases match TRBD1. Trimming took 3 bases from V and 5 from J; bases not matched to a gene: 19. Germline V gene lookup returns CDR1 LNHDA and CDR2 SQIVND (reference sequence). CDR3 size: 20 residues. CDR3: CASSIRGPDWTGGRNNEQFF. DNA for the CDR3: TGTGCCAGTAGTATTAGGGGTCCGGATTGGACAGGGGGTAGAAACAATGAGCAGTTCTTC.

This clone came up many times. Other DNA variants within this sample encode the same CDR3. This chain uses TRBV11-2 with TRBJ1-5; D gene ambiguous. This CDR3 comprises 14 residues. Deletions cut 5 bases from V and 2 bases from J, with 10 bases between. Germline V gives CDR1 SGHAT, CDR2 FQNNGV. The CDR3 region is CASSAGQRNQPQHF. CDR3 coding DNA: TGTGCCAGCAGCGCGGGCCAACGCAATCAGCCCCAGCATTTT.

This clone was seen a handful of times. This may stem from a read error, because a much larger clone lies one nucleotide away. The V call is TRBV11-2, the J call TRBJ2-1, with 7 bases that match TRBD2. Germline V lookup: CDR1 SGHAT, CDR2 FQNNGV. The CDR3 is 16 amino acids. J was trimmed by 0 bases and V by 5 bases; bases with no gene match: 7. The CDR3 nucleotides are TGTGCCAGCAGCCCCACTCTAGCGGCCTCCTACAATGAGCAGTTCTTC. Translated: CASSPTLAASYNEQFF.

This rearrangement joins TRBV12-3 or TRBV12-4 to TRBJ2-2; TRBD2 agrees at 10 bases. CDR3 length equals 16 residues. V shed 2 bases, J shed 7 bases, and the junction held 7 bases outside the gene matches. For the CDR3, the DNA is TGTGCCAGCAGTTTACAAGCGGGAGGGCCGGGCGGGGAGCTGTTTTTT. Translation: CASSLQAGGPGGELFF.